The 5 T cell receptor beta chains below come from one sample, sequenced in a study of blood T cell repertoires in COVID-19. Libraries were prepared by immunoSEQ multiplex PCR; TCRdb keeps only in-frame clonotypes and omits some of them. In the table there are roughly 270,000 clones, roughly 85% of which are singletons. The specimen sequenced was PBMCs or T cells enriched from blood (not recorded which). The receptors stem from a man aged 35-49 years who had been exposed to COVID-19.

This chain uses TRBV19 with TRBJ1-1; weak D call: TRBD1 (5 bases). Germline CDR1 and CDR2: LNHDA and SQIVND (reference sequence). The CDR3 contains 18 residues. V dropped 5 bases and J dropped 1 base, with 23 bases sitting between them. In nucleotides, the CDR3 is TGTGCCAGTAGTGACGATGGGATATTCGACAGTCCGAACACTGAAGCTTTCTTT. Translating gives CASSDDGIFDSPNTEAFF.

CDR3: CAWRPRDGGRGTQYF. The CDR3 region has the DNA TGTGCCTGGAGGCCTCGCGACGGGGGGAGAGGGACCCAGTACTTC. V gene TRBV30 combines with J gene TRBJ2-5, with 7 bases lining up with TRBD2. The CDR3 contains 15 residues. V gave up 3 bases and J gave up 7 bases; unmatched junction bases: 14. CDR1 and CDR2 from the germline V gene are GTSNPN and SVGIG (reference sequence).

The chain combines TRBV7-9 with TRBJ2-5; D unresolved. Germline CDR1 and CDR2: SEHNR and FQNEAQ (reference sequence). V lost 0 bases, J lost 5 bases, and 7 bases lay in between. The CDR3 totals 13 residues. The DNA of the CDR3 is TGTGCCAGCAGCTTAGCCGCGGAGGAGACCCAGTACTTC. This encodes CASSLAAEETQYF.

The chain uses TRBV7-9 and TRBJ2-7; D uncertain. The CDR3 extends over 13 amino acids. Trimming pared 2 bases from V and 4 bases from J, leaving 9 bases between. Germline lookup yields CDR1 SEHNR and CDR2 FQNEAQ (reference sequence). Written as DNA, the CDR3 is TGTGCCAGCAGCTTATCCCCCCAATACGAGCAGTACTTC. Translating it yields CASSLSPQYEQYF.

This clone was observed a handful of times. The CDR3 loop is CASSQRWTGNGYTF. DNA for the CDR3: TGTGCCAGCAGCCAAAGGTGGACAGGGAATGGCTACACCTTC. The gene calls are TRBV16 and TRBJ1-2; 8 bases align to TRBD1. The CDR3 contains 14 residues. Looked up from germline, CDR1 is KGHSY and CDR2 is FQNENV. V shed 2 bases, J shed 6 bases, and the junction held 5 bases outside the gene matches.